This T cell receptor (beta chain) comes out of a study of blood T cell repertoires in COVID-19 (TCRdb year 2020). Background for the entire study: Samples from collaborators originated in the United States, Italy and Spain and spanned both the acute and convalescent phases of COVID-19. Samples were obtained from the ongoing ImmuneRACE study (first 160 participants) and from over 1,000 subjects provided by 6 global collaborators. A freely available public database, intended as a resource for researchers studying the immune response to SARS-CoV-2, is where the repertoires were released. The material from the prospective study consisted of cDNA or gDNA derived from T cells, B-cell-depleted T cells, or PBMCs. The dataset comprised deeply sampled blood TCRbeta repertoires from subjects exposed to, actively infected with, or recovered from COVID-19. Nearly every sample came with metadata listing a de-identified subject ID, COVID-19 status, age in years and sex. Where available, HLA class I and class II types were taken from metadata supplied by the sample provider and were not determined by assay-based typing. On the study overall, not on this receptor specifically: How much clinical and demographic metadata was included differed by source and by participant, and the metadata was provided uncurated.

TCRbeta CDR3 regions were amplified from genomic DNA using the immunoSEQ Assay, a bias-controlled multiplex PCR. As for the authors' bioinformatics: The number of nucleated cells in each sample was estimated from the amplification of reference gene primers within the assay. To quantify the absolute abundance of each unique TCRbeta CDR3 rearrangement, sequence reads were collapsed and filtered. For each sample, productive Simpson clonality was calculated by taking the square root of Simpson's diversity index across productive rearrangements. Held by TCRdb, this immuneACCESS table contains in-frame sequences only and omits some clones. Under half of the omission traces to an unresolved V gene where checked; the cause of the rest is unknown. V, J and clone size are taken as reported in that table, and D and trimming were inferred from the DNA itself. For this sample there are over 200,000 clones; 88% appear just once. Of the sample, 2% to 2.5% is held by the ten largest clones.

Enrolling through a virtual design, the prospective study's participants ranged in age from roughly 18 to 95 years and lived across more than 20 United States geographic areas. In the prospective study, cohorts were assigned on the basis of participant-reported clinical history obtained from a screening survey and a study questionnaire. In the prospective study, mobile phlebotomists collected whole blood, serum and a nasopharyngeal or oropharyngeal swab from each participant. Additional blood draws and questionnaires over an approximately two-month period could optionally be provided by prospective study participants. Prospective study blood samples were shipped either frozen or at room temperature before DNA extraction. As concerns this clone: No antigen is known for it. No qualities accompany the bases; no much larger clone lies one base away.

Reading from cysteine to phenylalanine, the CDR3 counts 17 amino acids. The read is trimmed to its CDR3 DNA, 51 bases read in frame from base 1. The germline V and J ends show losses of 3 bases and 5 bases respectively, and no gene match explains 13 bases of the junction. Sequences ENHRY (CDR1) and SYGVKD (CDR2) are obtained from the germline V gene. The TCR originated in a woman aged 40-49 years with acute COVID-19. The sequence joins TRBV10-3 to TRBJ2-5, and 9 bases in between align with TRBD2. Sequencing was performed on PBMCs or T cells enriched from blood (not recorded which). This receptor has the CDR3 CAISDFAGGPERETQYF. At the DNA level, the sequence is TGTGCCATCAGTGATTTTGCGGGGGGGCCAGAACGGGAGACCCAGTACTTC.